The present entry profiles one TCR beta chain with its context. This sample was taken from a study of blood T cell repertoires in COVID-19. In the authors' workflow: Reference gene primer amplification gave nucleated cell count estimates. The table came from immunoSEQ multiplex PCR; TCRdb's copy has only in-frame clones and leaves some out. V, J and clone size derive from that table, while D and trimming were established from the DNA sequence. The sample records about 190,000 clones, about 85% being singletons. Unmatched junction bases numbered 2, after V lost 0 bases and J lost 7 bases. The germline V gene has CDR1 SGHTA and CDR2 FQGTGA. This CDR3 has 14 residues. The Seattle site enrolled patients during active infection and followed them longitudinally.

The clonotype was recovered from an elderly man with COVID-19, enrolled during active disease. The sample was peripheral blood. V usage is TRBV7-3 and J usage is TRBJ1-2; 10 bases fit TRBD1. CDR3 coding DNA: TGTGCCAGCAGCTTAACCAGGACAGGGGGTGGCTACACCTTC. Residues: CASSLTRTGGGYTF.